This passage covers 18 T cell receptor beta chains from one sample sequenced in a study of STAT5B mutations in CD4+ large granular lymphocyte leukemia. The table came from immunoSEQ multiplex PCR; TCRdb's copy has only in-frame clones and leaves some out. The profile shows several thousand clones, 76% of them singletons. Sequencing was performed on PBMCs. These receptors were taken from a woman aged 60-75 years with CD4+ T-cell large granular lymphocyte leukemia.

This chain links TRBV7-2 with TRBJ1-2, with D perhaps TRBD1 (6 bases). With 1 base removed from V and 0 bases from J, the gap between germline ends came to 12 bases. CDR3 length: 16 amino acids. The V gene's germline CDR1 is SGHTA and CDR2 FQGNSA. The CDR3 sequence: CASSLEDRLSNYGYTF. The DNA of the CDR3 is TGTGCCAGCAGCTTAGAGGACAGACTCTCTAACTATGGCTACACCTTC.

The chain links TRBV27 to TRBJ2-3, with TRBD2 identical over 10 bases. This CDR3 is built from 14 residues. Losses at the gene ends were 9 bases for V and 1 base for J; bases not matched to a gene: 4. Germline V gene data show CDR1 as MNHEY and CDR2 as SMNVEV (reference sequence). CDR3 DNA sequence: TGTGCCAGTACCGGGACTAGCGGCACAGATACGCAGTATTTT. The encoded protein is CASTGTSGTDTQYF.

The chain employs TRBV10-3 and TRBJ2-2, with 8 nucleotides matching TRBD2. V gave up 4 bases and J gave up 1 base; unmatched junction bases: 8. This CDR3 comprises 17 residues. CDR1 and CDR2 (germline): ENHRY, SYGVKD. The CDR3, as DNA: TGTGCCATCAGTGCCAGGAGGGCGGGAGGGAACACCGGGGAGCTGTTTTTT. Protein product: CAISARRAGGNTGELFF.

This chain joins TRBV18 and TRBJ2-7; TRBD1 matches at 10 bases. The V segment lost 5 bases and the J segment 3 bases; nucleotides outside the gene matches: 7. Germline CDR1 KGHSH, CDR2 LQKENI. CDR3 size: 15 residues. Here the CDR3 DNA reads TGTGCCAGCTCATTTCCGGGACAGGGGTTCTACGAGCAGTACTTC. Protein sequence: CASSFPGQGFYEQYF.

This clone was detected a few times. This chain joins TRBV19 and TRBJ1-1, with TRBD1 identical over 7 bases. V dropped 5 bases and J dropped 5; count of bases not matched to a gene: 8. There are 14 residues in the CDR3. CDR1 LNHDA and CDR2 SQIVND come from the germline V gene (reference sequence). The CDR3 DNA reads as TGTGCCAGTAGTCTTGGAAAGACAGGGACTGAAGCTTTCTTT. Residues: CASSLGKTGTEAFF.

This chain links TRBV29-1 with TRBJ2-3, with D perhaps TRBD2 (5 bases). The CDR3 loop spans 14 amino acids. Germline lookup yields CDR1 SQVTM and CDR2 ANQGSEA. Trimming removed 7 bases at V and 4 bases at J, with 18 bases between. The CDR3 region has the DNA TGCAGCGCTCCGAAGGTAGGGAGCGCAGATACGCAGTATTTT. It is translated as CSAPKVGSADTQYF.

This clone came up once. The rearrangement links TRBV5-4 to TRBJ2-7; D uncertain. The CDR3 is 14 residues long. V gave up 0 bases and J gave up 0 bases, with 7 bases separating them. Per germline, CDR1 SGHNT and CDR2 YYREEE (reference sequence). CDR3 sequence reads: CASSLVGASYEQYF. The CDR3 DNA reads as TGTGCCAGCAGCTTGGTTGGAGCCTCCTACGAGCAGTACTTC.

The gene calls are TRBV4-3 and TRBJ2-4; D not certain. V lost 1 base and J 10 bases, leaving 11 bases between the germline ends. The CDR3 loop spans 13 amino acids. The V gene's germline CDR1 is LGHNA and CDR2 YSLEER. CDR3 in DNA: TGCGCCAGCAGCCAAGTTGTGGCGGAAATTCAGTACTTC. Residues: CASSQVVAEIQYF.

The V call is TRBV11-2, the J call TRBJ2-1, with 10 nucleotides matching TRBD2. With V trimmed by 4 bases and J by 4 bases, 7 bases remained unmatched. This CDR3 comprises 16 residues. Germline CDR1 and CDR2: SGHAT and FQNNGV. CDR3 DNA: TGTGCCAGCAGCTCCCTAGCGACTAGCGGGTACAATGAGCAGTTCTTC. Translation: CASSSLATSGYNEQFF.

The rearrangement joins TRBV7-8 to TRBJ1-5; D may be TRBD1 (5 bases). Germline CDR1 and CDR2: SGHVS and FQNEAQ. The CDR3 length is 14 residues. V lost 5 bases and J lost 0, with 8 bases in between. This CDR3 reads CASSARGSNQPQHF. CDR3 sequence (DNA): TGTGCCAGCAGCGCAAGGGGTAGCAATCAGCCCCAGCATTTT.

The chain is built from TRBV27 and TRBJ1-1, with D maybe TRBD1 (5 bases). The CDR3 consists of 14 residues. V lost 8 bases to trimming and J lost 7 bases, with 20 bases between them. In germline, CDR1 is MNHEY, CDR2 SMNVEV (reference sequence). The CDR3: CASRPGTGLVEAFF. In DNA form, the CDR3 reads TGTGCCAGCCGACCAGGGACGGGGTTGGTTGAAGCTTTCTTT.

The chain links TRBV7-9 to TRBJ2-3, with 8 bases lining up with TRBD2. Germline lookup yields CDR1 SEHNR and CDR2 FQNEAQ (reference sequence). The V gene end was trimmed by 10 bases and the J gene end by 3 bases; junction bases not matched to a gene: 9. The CDR3 extends over 14 amino acids. The chain's CDR3 is CATRRGGLTDTQYF. The CDR3, as DNA: TGTGCCACCCGACGGGGGGGGCTTACAGATACGCAGTATTTT.

The J gene is TRBJ1-2, the V gene TRBV5-1; the match to TRBD1 covers 8 bases. The germline V gene has CDR1 SGHRS and CDR2 YFSETQ. The V gene end was trimmed by 0 bases and the J gene end by 5 bases; junction bases not matched to a gene: 6. This CDR3 comprises 15 residues. The DNA for the CDR3 is TGCGCCAGCAGCTTGGGCGGGACAGGCCCATATGGCTACACCTTC. Its translation is CASSLGGTGPYGYTF.

This clone showed up just a few times. The V gene is TRBV4-3, the J gene TRBJ2-7; no firm D call. V lost 1 base and J 3 bases, leaving 7 bases between the germline ends. The CDR3 totals 13 residues. Germline loops: CDR1 LGHNA, CDR2 YSLEER. The CDR3 sequence: CASSQALNYEQYF. CDR3 DNA: TGCGCCAGCAGCCAAGCCCTTAACTACGAGCAGTACTTC.

The chain recombines TRBV11-2 with TRBJ1-4, with a tentative D call TRBD1 (5 bases). This CDR3 is built from 13 residues. Trimming pared 7 bases from V and 10 bases from J, leaving 16 bases between. Germline lookup yields CDR1 SGHAT and CDR2 FQNNGV. The CDR3 sequence: CASTHPPQGKLFF. In DNA, the CDR3 is TGTGCCAGCACCCACCCGCCTCAGGGAAAACTGTTTTTT.

The J gene is TRBJ1-5, the V gene TRBV5-1, with a possible D match to TRBD1 (6 bases). Germline V gene lookup returns CDR1 SGHRS and CDR2 YFSETQ. Trimming stripped 4 bases from V and 5 bases from J, with 19 bases between. The CDR3 extends over 16 amino acids. CDR3 region: CASSPDSGGGDQPQHF. The CDR3 DNA sequence: TGCGCCAGCAGCCCAGATTCGGGAGGGGGGGATCAGCCCCAGCATTTT. Full variable domain (rest looked up from reference TRBV5-1 and TRBJ1-5): KAGVTQTPRYLIKTRGQQVTLSCSPISGHRSVSWYQQTPGQGLQFLFEYFSETQRNKGNFPGRFSGRQFSNSRSEMNVSTLELGDSALYLCASSPDSGGGDQPQHFGDGTRLSIL.

This clone was seen more than once but under ten times. This chain connects TRBV6-1 to TRBJ2-7; D ambiguous. The length of the CDR3 is 14 residues. The ends were cut back, 1 base at V and 7 bases at J, with 14 bases in the middle. Looked up from germline, CDR1 is MNHNS and CDR2 is SASEGT. The CDR3 DNA is TGTGCCAGCAGTGAAGTCGGAGAGGTTTGGGAGCAGTACTTC. Translated, it gives CASSEVGEVWEQYF.

This clone has only one observation. The chain uses TRBV6-1 and TRBJ2-7; TRBD2 matches 7 bases. This CDR3 contains 13 residues. Trimming took 6 bases from V and 4 from J; bases not matched to a gene: 6. In germline, CDR1 is MNHNS, CDR2 SASEGT. For the CDR3, the DNA is TGTGCCAGCAGCTCAACGCGGGGGTACGAGCAGTACTTC. This gives the protein CASSSTRGYEQYF.